One and the same sample provided the 29 T cell receptor beta chains below, sequenced in a study of metastatic and nonmetastatic thyroid tumors. Before thyroid surgery, none of the patients had received any treatment. TCRdb reprocessed the PCR reads using MiXCR. The sample yields about 93,000 clones, more than 9.5% seen once. The specimen was blood. All receptors come from a female donor with papillary thyroid cancer or a benign thyroid nodule (not recorded which). Some clones in this sample may be carry-over from other donors' samples.

This clone was seen many times. The J gene is TRBJ2-1, the V gene TRBV19; 9 nucleotides match TRBD2. This CDR3 is 13 amino acids long. Trimming at V came to 5 bases and at J to 7 bases, leaving 3 bases not matched to a gene. Germline CDR1 is LNHDA and CDR2 is SQIVND (reference sequence). This CDR3 is CASSVTSGNEQFF. In nucleotides, the CDR3 is TGTGCCAGTAGTGTTACTAGCGGGAATGAGCAGTTCTTC. The whole variable domain, filled in from reference TRBV19 and TRBJ2-1, reads DGGITQSPKYLFRKEGQNVTLSCEQNLNHDAMYWYRQDPGQGLRLIYYSQIVNDFQKGDIAEGYSVSREKKESFPLTVTSAQKNPTAFYLCASSVTSGNEQFFGPGTRLTVL.

In this sample, this clone turned up many times. V and J are TRBV14 and TRBJ1-3; the D is unclear. The CDR3 covers 16 residues. The germline gives CDR1 SGHDN, CDR2 FVKESK. The ends were cut back, 0 bases at V and 0 bases at J, with 9 bases in the middle. The CDR3 DNA sequence: TGTGCCAGCAGCCAAGATCTGGCACGCTCTGGAAACACCATATATTTT. As protein: CASSQDLARSGNTIYF.

This clone was seen repeatedly, ten times or more. The chain has TRBV28 and TRBJ2-7, with D hard to call. The CDR3 contains 16 residues. V was clipped by 4 bases and J by 4 bases, with 20 bases between them. Germline CDR1 reads MDHEN; CDR2 reads SYDVKM. The CDR3 coding sequence is TGTGCCAGCAGTTCCCCCCGGTCTCAGGCACAATACGAGCAGTACTTC. Amino acid sequence: CASSSPRSQAQYEQYF.

The sample holds many counts of this clone. The chain carries TRBV19 and TRBJ1-1; TRBD1 might be the D (6 bases). V lost 6 bases, J lost 0 bases, and 14 bases lay in between. CDR1 LNHDA and CDR2 SQIVND come from the germline V gene (reference sequence). The CDR3 runs 15 residues. The CDR3 DNA reads as TGTGCCAGTAGGGCCATAGGGACATTGAACACTGAAGCTTTCTTT. Translating gives CASRAIGTLNTEAFF.

This clone was observed at least ten times. The chain couples TRBV5-1 to TRBJ2-7; D gene ambiguous. This CDR3 has 14 residues. Trimming cost V 4 bases and J 3 bases, with 14 bases left between them. Germline CDR1 is SGHRS and CDR2 is YFSETQ. The CDR3 reads CASSLIESHYEQYF. CDR3 nucleotides: TGCGCCAGCAGCCTAATAGAATCCCACTACGAGCAGTACTTC.

This rearrangement joins TRBV20-1 to TRBJ2-7, with TRBD1 matching 11 bases. The CDR3 spans 14 residues. Germline-derived CDR1 and CDR2 are DFQATT and SNEGSKA (reference sequence). V trimming: 3 bases; J trimming: 4 bases; junction bases outside the gene matches: 5. CDR3 DNA: TGCAGTGCTAGGGGAGGGACAGGGGGTTACGAGCAGTACTTC. Its protein is CSARGGTGGYEQYF.

This clone was counted a few times. A read error may be the cause here, since a much bigger clone is one base away. The rearrangement uses TRBV11-1 and TRBJ2-2; 7 nucleotides align to TRBD1. This CDR3 contains 16 residues. The germline gives CDR1 SGHAT, CDR2 FQDESV (reference sequence). V lost 2 bases and J lost 4; bases outside the gene matches: 7. This CDR3 is CASSLRGQVPTGELFF. The CDR3 region has the DNA TGTGCCAGCAGCTTAAGAGGACAGGTCCCCACCGGGGAGCTGTTTTTT.

The gene calls are TRBV20-1 and TRBJ2-2; 8 positions agree with TRBD2. Germline loops: CDR1 DFQATT, CDR2 SNEGSKA (reference sequence). The length of the CDR3 is 13 residues. The CDR3 reads CSVAGTNTGELFF. The CDR3 coding sequence is TGCAGCGTAGCGGGAACGAACACCGGGGAGCTGTTTTTT.

In this sample, this clone turned up many times. The chain is built from TRBV5-1 and TRBJ2-1, with a tentative D call TRBD2 (6 bases). CDR1 SGHRS and CDR2 YFSETQ come from the germline V gene. Trimming took 2 bases from V and 2 from J, leaving 14 bases between them. This CDR3 has 16 residues. The CDR3 region has the DNA TGCGCCAGCAGCTTAGCGCTAGCGAGACCCTACAATGAGCAGTTCTTC. Residues: CASSLALARPYNEQFF.

This clone appeared a few times. J is TRBJ1-1 and V is TRBV20-1; D not certain. Germline CDR1 reads DFQATT; CDR2 reads SNEGSKA (reference sequence). V lost 3 bases and J lost 1, with 9 bases in between. CDR3 length: 13 residues. The CDR3 is CSARADGNTEAFF. The CDR3 DNA follows: TGCAGTGCTAGGGCGGACGGGAACACTGAAGCTTTCTTT.

This clone was seen at least ten times. This chain connects TRBV18 to TRBJ2-7; possibly TRBD2 for D (5 bases). The length of the CDR3 is 14 residues. The V and J ends lost 5 bases and 5 bases respectively, with 16 bases between them. Germline assignment: CDR1 KGHSH and CDR2 LQKENI. The CDR3 bases are TGTGCCAGCTCAGACGCAGCGGAGGCTCACGAGCAGTACTTC. This encodes CASSDAAEAHEQYF.

This clone was seen many times. The chain is built from TRBV28 and TRBJ2-7, with 11 positions matching TRBD2. Germline CDR1 and CDR2: MDHEN and SYDVKM. V lost 6 bases and J lost 4; bases outside the gene matches: 20. The CDR3 contains 19 residues. CDR3 nucleotide sequence: TGTGCCAGCAGATCCACAGGGGGCGCGTCTAGCGGGAGGACTTACGAGCAGTACTTC. Its protein is CASRSTGGASSGRTYEQYF.

The chain combines TRBV6-2 or TRBV6-3 with TRBJ1-1, with D maybe TRBD1 (6 bases). The CDR3 length is 14 residues. Per the germline V gene, CDR1 is MNHEY and CDR2 is SVGEGT. Trimming cost V 2 bases and J 4 bases, with 11 bases left between them. CDR3 DNA sequence: TGTGCCAGCAGTTACGGAAGGGGGAGCACTGAAGCTTTCTTT. This translates into CASSYGRGSTEAFF.

This clone has at least ten counts. This chain connects TRBV6-1 to TRBJ2-2, with D perhaps matching TRBD1 (7 bases). Germline CDR1 reads MNHNS; CDR2 reads SASEGT. Trimming cost V 6 bases and J 7 bases, with 24 bases left between them. This CDR3 has 17 amino acids. The CDR3 loop reads CASSPPRSRGRGGELFF. In DNA form, the CDR3 reads TGTGCCAGCAGCCCCCCCCGCAGTAGGGGGCGGGGCGGGGAGCTGTTTTTT.

This clone was counted many times. This chain connects TRBV5-6 to TRBJ1-6; the D gene is possibly TRBD1 (6 bases). The V gene's germline CDR1 is SGHDT and CDR2 YYEEEE. The CDR3 is made up of 12 amino acids. V was shortened by 0 bases and J by 18 bases, with 13 bases between the two germline ends. The CDR3 region has the DNA TGTGCCAGCAGCTTGGATAGGGGACACCCCCACTTT. It yields the protein CASSLDRGHPHF.

In the case of this clone: A read error may be the cause here, since a much bigger clone is one base away. The same CDR3 also results from other DNA sequences found in this sample. The J gene is TRBJ1-4, the V gene TRBV12-3 or TRBV12-4; D may be TRBD1 (5 bases). This CDR3 has 14 amino acids. This chain's CDR3 is CASSLGAQSEKLFF. The CDR3 region has the DNA TGTGCCAGCAGCTTAGGGGCACAGTCGGAAAAACTGTTTTTT.

This clone was observed a handful of times. This may come from a read error, since a much larger clone is one base off. At the DNA level, this CDR3 is encoded by other sequences in the same sample as well. The chain is built from TRBV7-3 and TRBJ2-1; TRBD2 aligns across 7 bases. Germline CDR1 is SGHTA and CDR2 is FQGTGA. This CDR3 comprises 16 residues. Trimming removed 1 base from V and 8 bases from J; junction bases left unmatched: 11. The CDR3 bases are TGTGCCAGCAGCTTAATCGGAGGGAGGGCCGGGGATGAGCAGTTCTTC. Its protein product is CASSLIGGRAGDEQFF.

This clone was seen ten or more times. This chain joins TRBV28 and TRBJ1-6, with 7 bases lining up with TRBD1. The CDR3 totals 15 residues. Germline V gene data show CDR1 as MDHEN and CDR2 as SYDVKM. Trimming at V came to 6 bases and at J to 10 bases, leaving 12 bases not matched to a gene. CDR3 DNA sequence: TGTGCCAGCAGGTGGAATACAGGGGATCGATCACCCCTCCACTTT. Its protein product is CASRWNTGDRSPLHF.

The gene calls are TRBV20-1 and TRBJ2-1; 11 bases are shared with TRBD2. Germline V gene lookup returns CDR1 DFQATT and CDR2 SNEGSKA (reference sequence). With V trimmed by 5 bases and J by 8 bases, 11 bases remained unmatched. This CDR3 spans 15 amino acids. The CDR3 bases are TGCAGTGCTGAAGAACTAGCGGGAGATCTCCATGAGCAGTTCTTC. The encoded protein is CSAEELAGDLHEQFF.

In its sample, this clone was seen many times. J is TRBJ1-2 and V is TRBV6-2 or TRBV6-3, with TRBD1 matching over 11 bases. Trimming at V came to 6 bases and at J to 6 bases, leaving 6 bases not matched to a gene. This CDR3 region has 14 residues. Per the germline V gene, CDR1 is MNHEY and CDR2 is SVGEGT. Written as DNA, the CDR3 is TGTGCCAGCAGACAACCGGGACAGGGGGATGGCTACACCTTC. Its translation is CASRQPGQGDGYTF.

The chain employs TRBV6-1 and TRBJ2-7; no clear D gene. The CDR3 consists of 13 residues. Germline-derived CDR1 and CDR2 are MNHNS and SASEGT. V lost 2 bases and J 6 bases, leaving 11 bases between the germline ends. The CDR3 sequence is CASSERKGREQYF. As DNA, the CDR3 is TGTGCCAGCAGTGAAAGGAAAGGTCGCGAGCAGTACTTC.

This clone was observed at least ten times. This chain joins TRBV6-5 and TRBJ1-5, with TRBD1 matching over 8 bases. The CDR3 contains 15 residues. Per germline, CDR1 MNHEY and CDR2 SVGAGI. The trim removed 3 bases at V and 7 bases at J, leaving 8 bases unmatched. The DNA of the CDR3 is TGTGCCAGCAGTTATCTACGGACAGGGAAACAGCCCCAGCATTTT. Translating it yields CASSYLRTGKQPQHF.

Remarks on this clone: A single base separates this from a much larger clone, so it may be a read error. This chain links TRBV29-1 with TRBJ2-1; D is undetermined. Per germline, CDR1 SQVTM and CDR2 ANQGSEA. Trimming shortened V by 7 bases and J by 3 bases, and 13 bases separated the two germline ends. The CDR3 covers 13 residues. The DNA for the CDR3 is TGCAGCGCTTGGCGGTCCCTCTACAATGAGCAGTTCTTC. Translated: CSAWRSLYNEQFF.

In its sample, this clone was seen a few times. The V gene is TRBV28, the J gene TRBJ1-2; D is ambiguous. Deletions cut 7 bases from V and 4 bases from J, with 19 bases between. The CDR3 is 15 residues long. Germline CDR1 and CDR2: MDHEN and SYDVKM. The CDR3: CASTCVAGGPYGYTF. The DNA for the CDR3 is TGTGCCAGCACCTGCGTAGCAGGAGGTCCCTATGGCTACACCTTC.

This clone was picked up many times. The gene calls are TRBV6-1 and TRBJ1-1; D ambiguous. From germline, CDR1 is MNHNS and CDR2 SASEGT. V lost 2 bases to trimming and J lost 0 bases, with 7 bases between them. The CDR3 covers 14 residues. CDR3 sequence (DNA): TGTGCCAGCAGTGAACCAGGAATGAACACTGAAGCTTTCTTT. This translates into CASSEPGMNTEAFF.

This clone was seen many times. A read error is possible here, since a much larger clone lies one base away. The genes are TRBV2 and TRBJ1-2; D is perhaps TRBD1 (5 bases). Germline V lookup: CDR1 SNHLY, CDR2 FYNNEI. The CDR3 consists of 13 residues. The CDR3 DNA is TGTGCCAGCAGTGTAGACAGCCACTATGGCTACGCCTTC. Protein sequence: CASSVDSHYGYAF.

This clone was recorded at least ten times. The rearrangement links TRBV18 to TRBJ1-2, with D tentatively TRBD1 (6 bases). This CDR3 comprises 13 residues. The germline V gene encodes CDR1 KGHSH and CDR2 LQKENI. V gave up 2 bases and J gave up 7 bases, with 11 bases separating them. The CDR3: CASSPAGDGGYTF. The CDR3 DNA reads TGTGCCAGCTCACCAGCAGGGGACGGTGGCTACACCTTC.

The sample holds many counts of this clone. The V gene is TRBV18, the J gene TRBJ2-7; TRBD2 matches 8 bases. The germline V gene has CDR1 KGHSH and CDR2 LQKENI. V dropped 3 bases and J dropped 0; count of bases not matched to a gene: 10. CDR3 length equals 17 residues. The CDR3 loop is CASSPTTAGGSSYEQYF. Here the CDR3 DNA reads TGTGCCAGCTCACCGACTACGGCGGGAGGCAGCTCCTACGAGCAGTACTTC. Complete variable domain (other parts from reference TRBV18 and TRBJ2-7): NAGVMQNPRHLVRRRGQEARLRCSPMKGHSHVYWYRQLPEEGLKFMVYLQKENIIDESGMPKERFSAEFPKEGPSILRIQQVVRGDSAAYFCASSPTTAGGSSYEQYFGPGTRLTVT.

This clone has ten or more counts. The J gene is TRBJ2-1, the V gene TRBV9; 13 positions match TRBD2. From germline, CDR1 is SGDLS and CDR2 YYNGEE. This CDR3 comprises 15 residues. The trim removed 3 bases at V and 8 bases at J, leaving 5 bases unmatched. The CDR3 sequence: CASSGRLAGGHEQFF. The CDR3 DNA sequence: TGTGCCAGCAGCGGGCGACTAGCGGGAGGACATGAGCAGTTCTTC.